The rows below give T cell receptor beta chains drawn from one sample of a study of cytomegalovirus exposure and HLA in healthy donors. TCRdb keeps only in-frame clones here, not all; method: immunoSEQ multiplex PCR. This sample yields tens of thousands of clones, of which 93% are seen a single time; approximately 0.67% belongs to the top ten. Material for sequencing was PBMCs. The receptors here all came from a man younger than 30 in good health and CMV-seronegative. CDR3s include the opening cysteine and the closing phenylalanine or tryptophan. D genes are given only for firm matches. Part of the rows lack a size; the others show once, few, many or a class for expanded clones.

TRBJ1-3 | . | . | TRBV5-1 | TGCGCCAGCAGCTTGGAAGGACAGCCTGGAAACACCATATATTTT | CASSLEGQPGNTIYF
TRBJ2-7 | TRBD1 | few | TRBV7-6 | TGTGCCAGCAGGCCGGGACAGGGAACCTACGAGCAGTACTTC | CASRPGQGTYEQYF
TRBJ2-7 | TRBD1 | . | TRBV5-8 | TGTGCCAGCAGCTTGGCCGGGACAGGGGATACCTACGAGCAGTACTTC | CASSLAGTGDTYEQYF
TRBJ1-4 | TRBD1 | . | TRBV10-1 | TGCGCCAGCAGTACGACCGGGACAGGGGATGAAAAACTGTTTTTT | CASSTTGTGDEKLFF
TRBJ1-5 | . | . | TRBV30 | TGTGCCTGGACCGATGGGAGGTTTAATCAGCCCCAGCATTTT | CAWTDGRFNQPQHF
TRBJ2-4 | TRBD2 | . | TRBV6-5 | TGTGCCAGCAGTTACCGACTAGCGCCGCACATTCAGTACTTC | CASSYRLAPHIQYF
TRBJ2-7 | TRBD1 | . | TRBV6-1 | TGTGCCAGCAGTGAAGTTGGAGACAGGGGAGACGAGCAGTACTTC | CASSEVGDRGDEQYF
TRBJ1-5 | . | . | TRBV25-1 | TGTGCCAGCAGTGAATGGGGCACTAGCAATCAGCCCCAGCATTTT | CASSEWGTSNQPQHF
TRBJ2-5 | TRBD2 | . | TRBV30 | TGTGCCTGGGGACTTAGCGGGAGAGGGGGAGAGACCCAGTACTTC | CAWGLSGRGGETQYF
TRBJ2-5 | . | . | TRBV9 | TGTGCCAGTTCGATAGCGGTACAAGAGACCCAGTACTTC | CASSIAVQETQYF
TRBJ2-7 | TRBD2 | . | TRBV5-4 | TGTGCCAGCAGCTTGGGGGGACTAGCGGGAAAGGCCTACGAGCAGTACTTC | CASSLGGLAGKAYEQYF
TRBJ1-1 | TRBD1 | . | TRBV5-1 | TGCGCCAGCAGCTTTTCAGGGGGACGTGTTACTGAAGCTTTCTTT | CASSFSGGRVTEAFF
TRBJ2-5 | . | . | TRBV6-5 | TGTGCCAGCAGTGAAGCAGGAGAGACCCAGTACTTC | CASSEAGETQYF
TRBJ2-7 | TRBD2 | . | TRBV28 | TGTGCCAGCAGTTTATTAGGGACTAGCGGGAACTACGAGCAGTACTTC | CASSLLGTSGNYEQYF
TRBJ1-1 | . | . | TRBV11-3 | TGTGCCAGCAGCTTAGCGACGGACATGAACACTGAAGCTTTCTTT | CASSLATDMNTEAFF
TRBJ1-2 | TRBD1 | . | TRBV5-4 | TGTGCCAGCAGCTGGGGGGACAGGGATGGCTACACCTTC | CASSWGDRDGYTF